Each of the 29 T cell receptor beta chains below was sequenced from the same sample in a study of OX40 agonist ivuxolimab in advanced cancers. Only in-frame clones appear in the TCRdb table, and some are missing; sequencing was by immunoSEQ multiplex PCR. The sample shows about 22,000 clones, about 83% of them seen only once. The material was CD4+ or CD8+ T cells sorted from blood, obtained in a trial of the OX40 agonist ivuxolimab. The receptors here all came from an adult with an advanced solid tumor such as melanoma, head and neck, liver or kidney cancer.

This clone occurred once. The J gene is TRBJ2-3, the V gene TRBV5-6; D ambiguous. The germline V gene encodes CDR1 SGHDT and CDR2 YYEEEE. This CDR3 is built from 11 residues. V lost 1 base and J 6 bases, leaving 3 bases between the germline ends. The CDR3 reads CASSLLDTQYF. The CDR3 bases are TGTGCCAGCAGCTTGCTGGATACGCAGTATTTT.

The CDR3 DNA is TGTGCCAGCAGCGGGGGGACAGGGTACTCAACCTACGAGCAGTACTTC. Protein sequence: CASSGGTGYSTYEQYF. The rearrangement uses TRBV5-5 and TRBJ2-7, with 9 bases aligning to TRBD1. The J segment lost 2 bases and the V segment lost 4 bases, leaving 10 bases of the junction unmatched. The CDR3 covers 16 residues. Germline-derived CDR1 and CDR2 are SGHKS and YYEKEE (reference sequence).

The J gene is TRBJ2-1, the V gene TRBV2; the match to TRBD1 covers 11 bases. The germline V gene encodes CDR1 SNHLY and CDR2 FYNNEI. V was clipped by 6 bases and J by 3 bases; unmatched bases: 4. This CDR3 is 15 amino acids long. The CDR3, as DNA: TGTGCCAGCAGAAACGGGACAGGGGGCTACAATGAGCAGTTCTTC. Protein: CASRNGTGGYNEQFF.

The chain has TRBV15 and TRBJ2-5, with 7 bases fitting TRBD2. The V gene end was trimmed by 5 bases and the J gene end by 2 bases; junction bases not matched to a gene: 17. CDR1 is LNHNV, CDR2 YYDKDF, per germline (reference sequence). CDR3 size: 18 residues. The CDR3 DNA sequence: TGTGCCACCAGCGGCCCCTTTAAAACGGGAGGTATACAAGAGACCCAGTACTTC. It translates to CATSGPFKTGGIQETQYF.

V usage is TRBV6-6 and J usage is TRBJ1-1; no clear D. Per the germline V gene, CDR1 is MNHNY and CDR2 is SVGAGI (reference sequence). Trimming removed 2 bases at V and 0 bases at J, with 4 bases between. The CDR3 is 13 amino acids. CDR3 DNA: TGTGCCAGCAGTTACACAGTGAACACTGAAGCTTTCTTT. It encodes CASSYTVNTEAFF.

V is TRBV21-1 and J is TRBJ2-5; TRBD1, the D gene given by the table, was not confirmed from the DNA. TRBV21-1 is a listed pseudogene. This CDR3 is 16 amino acids long. CDR3 amino acids: CASSKNRVLSEETQYF. CDR3 DNA: TGTGCCAGCAGCAAGAACAGGGTGCTGTCCGAAGAGACCCAGTACTTC.

The chain carries TRBV27 and TRBJ2-2; the D is unclear. Germline CDR1 is MNHEY and CDR2 is SMNVEV (reference sequence). The V gene lost 6 bases and the J gene lost 2 bases, with 16 bases spanning the gap. This CDR3 has 16 residues. CDR3 in amino acids: CASSSPIGPNTGELFF. CDR3 DNA: TGTGCCAGCAGCTCCCCAATAGGCCCCAACACCGGGGAGCTGTTTTTT.

In DNA, the CDR3 is TGTGCCAGCAGCCAAGATGGCCGGGACAGACGCTACGAGCAGTACTTC. This codes for CASSQDGRDRRYEQYF. The chain has TRBV14 and TRBJ2-7, with 7 nucleotides matching TRBD1. The V gene's germline CDR1 is SGHDN and CDR2 FVKESK. The CDR3 runs 16 residues. With 0 bases clipped from V and 3 bases from J, the junction kept 8 bases outside the gene matches.

V usage is TRBV27 and J usage is TRBJ2-5, with D tentatively TRBD1 (5 bases). The J call may be in error: the DNA end matches TRBJ2-7 better. Germline V CDR1 and CDR2: MNHEY, SMNVEV (reference sequence). This CDR3 contains 15 residues. CDR3 in amino acids: CASSLSVDTAYEQYF. As DNA, the CDR3 is TGTGCCAGCAGTTTATCGGTGGACACAGCCTACGAGCAGTACTTC.

The chain is built from TRBV4-1 and TRBJ2-5; D is unresolved. The CDR3 loop spans 12 amino acids. Trimming took 1 base from V and 5 from J, leaving 5 bases between them. CDR1 is MGHRA, CDR2 YSYEKL, per germline. The CDR3 loop reads CASSQGEETQYF. DNA of the CDR3: TGCGCCAGCAGCCAAGGTGAGGAGACCCAGTACTTC.

The gene calls are TRBV4-1 and TRBJ2-7; D is uncertain. V shed 1 base and J shed 3 bases, with 13 bases lying between them. CDR3 size: 15 residues. Looked up from germline, CDR1 is MGHRA and CDR2 is YSYEKL. CDR3 loop: CASSQGALVGYEQYF. Here the CDR3 DNA reads TGCGCCAGCAGCCAAGGTGCCCTAGTTGGCTACGAGCAGTACTTC.

The rearrangement links TRBV19 to TRBJ2-2; D uncertain. Trimming shortened V by 3 bases and J by 1 base, and 9 bases separated the two germline ends. CDR1 is LNHDA and CDR2 is SQIVND in the germline V gene (reference sequence). The length of the CDR3 is 15 residues. CDR3 nucleotides: TGTGCCAGTAGTATTGTGGGGATGAACACCGGGGAGCTGTTTTTT. It is translated as CASSIVGMNTGELFF. The whole variable domain, filled in from reference TRBV19 and TRBJ2-2, reads DGGITQSPKYLFRKEGQNVTLSCEQNLNHDAMYWYRQDPGQGLRLIYYSQIVNDFQKGDIAEGYSVSREKKESFPLTVTSAQKNPTAFYLCASSIVGMNTGELFFGEGSRLTVL.

The rearrangement joins TRBV5-1 to TRBJ1-5; D not certain. Germline CDR1 SGHRS, CDR2 YFSETQ. V lost 4 bases and J lost 1, with 9 bases in between. The CDR3 consists of 14 residues. The CDR3 bases are TGCGCCAGCAGCCCAGGTGAGAGCAATCAGCCCCAGCATTTT. Its translation is CASSPGESNQPQHF.

CDR3 DNA: TGTGCCAGCAGCCAAGAATTCGGAGAGACCTACAATGAGCAGTTCTTC. This gives the protein CASSQEFGETYNEQFF. The J gene is TRBJ2-1, the V gene TRBV4-2; unclear D gene. The germline V gene encodes CDR1 LGHNA and CDR2 YNFKEQ. Trimming removed 0 bases at V and 2 bases at J, with 11 bases between. CDR3 length equals 16 residues.

The chain recombines TRBV5-1 with TRBJ1-2; TRBD1 matches at 7 bases. CDR3 length equals 13 residues. V gave up 4 bases and J gave up 5 bases; unmatched junction bases: 5. Germline V lookup: CDR1 SGHRS, CDR2 YFSETQ. The CDR3 nucleotides read TGCGCCAGCAGCCCGGGACAGAAGTATGGCTACACCTTC. It encodes CASSPGQKYGYTF.

The genes are TRBV19 and TRBJ2-1; TRBD2 agrees at 9 bases. The trim removed 4 bases at V and 2 bases at J, leaving 3 bases unmatched. Per germline, CDR1 LNHDA and CDR2 SQIVND (reference sequence). This CDR3 region has 15 residues. CDR3 nucleotides: TGTGCCAGTAGTACGGGACTAGCAACCTACAATGAGCAGTTCTTC. It translates to CASSTGLATYNEQFF.

V usage is TRBV13 and J usage is TRBJ1-5; perhaps TRBD1 as D (5 bases). Per germline, CDR1 PRHDT and CDR2 FYEKMQ (reference sequence). Trimming pared 0 bases from V and 7 bases from J, leaving 13 bases between. The CDR3 covers 15 residues. This CDR3 reads CASSLGRQGGQPQHF. The CDR3, as DNA: TGTGCCAGCAGCTTAGGCCGGCAGGGAGGCCAGCCCCAGCATTTT.

The rearrangement uses TRBV5-6 and TRBJ1-5, with TRBD1 as a possible D gene (6 bases). CDR1 is SGHDT and CDR2 is YYEEEE in the germline V gene. This CDR3 region has 14 residues. The V end lost 4 bases, the J end lost 8 bases, and 16 bases lay between the germline ends. CDR3: CASSAGGGGKPQHF. The CDR3 nucleotides read TGTGCCAGCAGCGCTGGCGGAGGGGGGAAGCCCCAGCATTTT.

In its sample, this clone was seen a few times. V usage is TRBV2 and J usage is TRBJ1-5; possible D gene TRBD1, 6 bases. The CDR3 runs 15 residues. CDR1 SNHLY and CDR2 FYNNEI come from the germline V gene. Deletions cut 6 bases from V and 5 bases from J, with 17 bases between. CDR3: CASSLPDRVDQPQHF. The DNA for the CDR3 is TGTGCCAGCAGCCTACCGGACAGAGTAGATCAGCCCCAGCATTTT. Full variable domain (rest looked up from reference TRBV2 and TRBJ1-5): EPEVTQTPSHQVTQMGQEVILRCVPISNHLYFYWYRQILGQKVEFLVSFYNNEISEKSEIFDDQFSVERPDGSNFTLKIRSTKLEDSAMYFCASSLPDRVDQPQHFGDGTRLSIL.

The chain is built from TRBV11-1 and TRBJ2-1, with D maybe TRBD2 (6 bases). V gave up 6 bases and J gave up 7 bases, with 13 bases separating them. The CDR3 has 13 residues. Germline lookup yields CDR1 SGHAT and CDR2 FQDESV (reference sequence). CDR3 sequence (DNA): TGTGCCAGCAGGCCGGGAGAGAATAATGAGCAGTTCTTC. Translating gives CASRPGENNEQFF.

Comments on this clone: A far bigger clonotype differs at one base, so this is likely a read error. The genes are TRBV5-1 and TRBJ2-5; D is ambiguous. The CDR3 runs 14 residues. The germline V gene has CDR1 SGHRS and CDR2 YFSETQ. The V gene lost 4 bases and the J gene lost 2 bases, with 12 bases spanning the gap. The CDR3 DNA reads TGCGCCAGCAGCCCCCGCAGCGAACAAGAGACCCAGTACTTC. It translates to CASSPRSEQETQYF.

This chain joins TRBV29-1 and TRBJ1-1, with a tentative D call TRBD1 (5 bases). From germline, CDR1 is SQVTM and CDR2 ANQGSEA. The CDR3 length is 11 residues. Trimming pared 1 base from V and 11 bases from J, leaving 11 bases between. The CDR3 sequence: CSVEVLGEAFF. The CDR3 DNA is TGCAGCGTTGAAGTTTTGGGGGAGGCTTTCTTT.

The chain is built from TRBV27 and TRBJ2-3, with 14 bases identical to TRBD2. CDR1 MNHEY and CDR2 SMNVEV come from the germline V gene (reference sequence). CDR3 length: 14 amino acids. V lost 5 bases and J lost 8; bases outside the gene matches: 3. The CDR3 spells CASSQGTSGGTQYF. DNA of the CDR3: TGTGCCAGCAGTCAGGGGACTAGCGGGGGTACGCAGTATTTT.

The genes are TRBV9 and TRBJ2-1, with TRBD2 matching 7 bases. CDR1 is SGDLS, CDR2 YYNGEE, per germline. CDR3 length: 13 amino acids. After removal of 2 bases from V and 6 bases from J, the junction contained 2 bases not matched to a gene. The CDR3 spells CASSVRTSNEQFF. CDR3 coding DNA: TGTGCCAGCAGCGTCCGGACTAGCAATGAGCAGTTCTTC.

Written as DNA, the CDR3 is TGTGCCAGCAGCTTCCGAGGGCCCGCCTACGAGCAGTACTTC. Its translation is CASSFRGPAYEQYF. J is TRBJ2-7 and V is TRBV7-9; perhaps TRBD2 as D (5 bases). CDR1 and CDR2 (germline): SEHNR, FQNEAQ (reference sequence). This CDR3 is 14 amino acids long. Between the trimmed V and J ends, which lost 3 bases and 2 bases, there was a span of 11 bases. Variable domain in full (rest from reference TRBV7-9 and TRBJ2-7): DTGVSQNPRHKITKRGQNVTFRCDPISEHNRLYWYRQTLGQGPEFLTYFQNEAQLEKSRLLSDRFSAERPKGSFSTLEIQRTEQGDSAMYLCASSFRGPAYEQYFGPGTRLTVT.

The V and J genes are TRBV2 and TRBJ2-5; TRBD1 or TRBD2 may be the D gene (6 bases each). Between the trimmed V and J ends, which lost 3 bases and 4 bases, there was a span of 27 bases. This CDR3 spans 19 amino acids. Germline V gene data show CDR1 as SNHLY and CDR2 as FYNNEI. CDR3 coding DNA: TGTGCCAGCAGTGATCCCCTCCAGGGGAGGCAGGCACGACTAGAGACCCAGTACTTC. Protein product: CASSDPLQGRQARLETQYF.

This chain uses TRBV6-1 with TRBJ1-3; D not certain. The CDR3 is made up of 11 amino acids. Per the germline V gene, CDR1 is MNHNS and CDR2 is SASEGT. V was clipped by 7 bases and J by 6 bases, with 7 bases between them. DNA of the CDR3: TGTGCCAGCACCTCCGTAAACACCATATATTTT. It specifies CASTSVNTIYF.

The chain employs TRBV13 and TRBJ1-1; no definite D call. Germline CDR1 and CDR2: PRHDT and FYEKMQ (reference sequence). The CDR3 is 13 residues long. The germline V and J ends were trimmed by 4 bases and 5 bases, with 11 bases remaining between them. CDR3 coding DNA: TGTGCCAGCAGCTGGGCCGCTTGGACTGAAGCTTTCTTT. Its translation: CASSWAAWTEAFF.

The chain carries TRBV4-2 and TRBJ2-5, with D possibly matching TRBD2 (5 bases). There are 16 residues in the CDR3. The germline gives CDR1 LGHNA, CDR2 YNFKEQ. Between the trimmed V and J ends, which lost 5 bases and 5 bases, there was a span of 21 bases. The CDR3 loop is CASSEIGLGASETQYF. The CDR3 DNA is TGTGCCAGCAGCGAAATTGGCCTGGGCGCTAGCGAGACCCAGTACTTC.